The clone carrying this TCR beta chain occurred many times. Its specificity is unknown. None of the patients had undergone any treatment ahead of thyroid surgery. This specimen comes from a study of metastatic and nonmetastatic thyroid tumors. Study-level background: Blood and tumor or nodule tissue repertoires from malignant and benign thyroid patients were compared. Study results and caveats: Significantly higher TCR beta diversity was reportedly seen in malignant thyroid tumors than benign nodules, in blood and tumor.

Through MiXCR, TCRdb re-clonotyped the PCR reads. Of about 32,000 clones in the sample, roughly 25% were seen once. V was clipped by 5 bases and J by 6 bases, with 15 bases between them. This CDR3 has 14 residues. CDR1 is SGHAT and CDR2 is FQNNGV in the germline V gene. This clonotype was obtained from a female donor with papillary thyroid cancer or a benign thyroid nodule (not recorded which). Some clones in this sample may be carry-over from other donors' samples. The specimen was blood. This chain joins TRBV11-2 and TRBJ2-3; weak D call: TRBD2 (5 bases). The CDR3 sequence: CASSLAVILDTQYF. The CDR3 coding sequence is TGTGCCAGCAGCCTAGCCGTCATTCTGGATACGCAGTATTTT. Together with reference TRBV11-2 and TRBJ2-3, the CDR3 gives the full variable domain: EAGVAQSPRYKIIEKRQSVAFWCNPISGHATLYWYQQILGQGPKLLIQFQNNGVVDDSQLPKDRFSAERLKGVDSTLKIQPAKLEDSAVYLCASSLAVILDTQYFGPGTRLTVL.